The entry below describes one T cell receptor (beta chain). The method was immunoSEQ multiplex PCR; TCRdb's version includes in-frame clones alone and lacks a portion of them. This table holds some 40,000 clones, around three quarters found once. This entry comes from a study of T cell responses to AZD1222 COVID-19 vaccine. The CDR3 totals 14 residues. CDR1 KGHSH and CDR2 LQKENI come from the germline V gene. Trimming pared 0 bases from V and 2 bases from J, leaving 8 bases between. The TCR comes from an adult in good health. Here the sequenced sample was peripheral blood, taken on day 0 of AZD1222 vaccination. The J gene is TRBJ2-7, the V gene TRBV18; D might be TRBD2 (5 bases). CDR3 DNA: TGTGCCAGCTCACCACCGGGGAGAGCCTACGAGCAGTACTTC. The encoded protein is CASSPPGRAYEQYF.